The 20 T cell receptor beta chains presented below share a single source sample, sequenced in a study of blood T cells in healthy people across ages (dated by TCRdb to the mid-2010s). The library was produced with 5' RACE. The sequencing machine was an Illumina HiSeq 2500. A second PCR of about 7 to 12 cycles was run with a J-beta primer mix and a sample-barcoded 5' primer. TCRdb trimmed public reads at Q25 via fastp, called clones via MiXCR and kept in-frame beta chains. Identical CDR3 proteins give one entry, which carries the most common genes and DNA. The sample contains over 1,500,000 distinct CDR3 sequences, about 50% of them found a single time. Approximately 2.1% of the sample is taken by the ten largest. Sample: blood. Every receptor here comes from a woman in her thirties or forties in good health.

The V and J genes are TRBV25-1 and TRBJ1-6, with D unclear. Trimming pared 5 bases from V and 10 bases from J, leaving 15 bases between. CDR3 length: 14 amino acids. CDR1 MGHDK and CDR2 SYGVNS come from the germline V gene. CDR3 DNA sequence: TGTGCCAGCAGTAAGCGGGCGGGAGTCTCACCCCTCCACTTT. This translates into CASSKRAGVSPLHF.

This clonotype was counted a few times. The genes are TRBV7-2 and TRBJ1-6, with TRBD1 as a possible D gene (6 bases). The germline CDR1 and CDR2 sequences are SGHTA and FQGNSA. Trimming shortened V by 2 bases and J by 3 bases, and 14 bases separated the two germline ends. The CDR3 consists of 17 residues. In nucleotides, the CDR3 is TGTGCCAGCAGCTTATTCCACAGGGAGGTCTATAATTCACCCCTCCACTTT. Translated: CASSLFHREVYNSPLHF.

The chain couples TRBV24-1 to TRBJ2-5, with D uncertain. The germline V gene encodes CDR1 KGHDR and CDR2 SFDVKD. Trimming stripped 9 bases from V and 4 bases from J, with 8 bases between. The CDR3 extends over 11 amino acids. In DNA, the CDR3 is TGTGCCACCGCAATAGGAGAGACCCAGTACTTC. It yields the protein CATAIGETQYF.

V usage is TRBV28 and J usage is TRBJ1-6; TRBD1 agrees at 9 bases. Germline V gene lookup returns CDR1 MDHEN and CDR2 SYDVKM. The CDR3 runs 15 residues. The ends lost 6 bases at V and 8 bases at J; junction bases unmatched: 8. In nucleotides, the CDR3 is TGTGCCAGCAGGTGGACAGGGGTGGTGTATTCACCCCTCCACTTT. Its translation: CASRWTGVVYSPLHF.

The V call is TRBV29-1, the J call TRBJ2-1; 8 bases fit TRBD2. The CDR3 totals 11 residues. Trimming at V came to 7 bases and at J to 12 bases, leaving 8 bases not matched to a gene. The V gene's germline CDR1 is SQVTM and CDR2 ANQGSEA. CDR3: CSARTAGGQFF. The CDR3 bases are TGCAGCGCACGGACGGCGGGAGGGCAGTTCTTC.

The chain recombines TRBV29-1 with TRBJ1-1; 9 nucleotides align to TRBD1. Germline V gene sequence: CDR1 SQVTM, CDR2 ANQGSEA. With V trimmed by 3 bases and J by 0 bases, 5 bases remained unmatched. This CDR3 is built from 15 residues. CDR3 in DNA: TGCAGCGTTGATAGGGGACAGGGCGTGAACACTGAAGCTTTCTTT. It translates to CSVDRGQGVNTEAFF. Together with reference TRBV29-1 and TRBJ1-1, the CDR3 gives the full variable domain: SAVISQKPSRDICQRGTSLTIQCQVDSQVTMMFWYRQQPGQSLTLIATANQGSEATYESGFVIDKFPISRPNLTFSTLTVSNMSPEDSSIYLCSVDRGQGVNTEAFFGQGTRLTVV.

The rearrangement joins TRBV9 to TRBJ1-2; 7 positions agree with TRBD1. V shed 3 bases, J shed 5 bases, and the junction held 10 bases outside the gene matches. From germline, CDR1 is SGDLS and CDR2 YYNGEE. This CDR3 region has 15 residues. In nucleotides, the CDR3 is TGTGCCAGCAGCGACGGACAGGAACTATTTTATGGCTACACCTTC. Translated: CASSDGQELFYGYTF.

This clonotype was seen more than once but under ten times. The V and J genes are TRBV20-1 and TRBJ2-4; 8 bases agree with TRBD2. The germline CDR1 and CDR2 sequences are DFQATT and SNEGSKA (reference sequence). The CDR3 contains 18 residues. Losses at the gene ends were 0 bases for V and 6 bases for J; bases not matched to a gene: 16. CDR3 sequence: CSARDPSGGVDGRNIQYF. The CDR3 nucleotides read TGCAGTGCTAGAGATCCATCGGGAGGGGTCGACGGACGAAACATTCAGTACTTC.

This chain uses TRBV6-2 or TRBV6-3 with TRBJ2-3, with 7 nucleotides matching TRBD2. The trim removed 7 bases at V and 6 bases at J, leaving 13 bases unmatched. The CDR3 consists of 15 residues. The germline V gene encodes CDR1 MNHEY and CDR2 SVGEGT. For the CDR3, the DNA is TGTGCCAGCACCCTGCGGGGGAACCGGGGGGATACGCAGTATTTT. This codes for CASTLRGNRGDTQYF.

The chain recombines TRBV7-9 with TRBJ2-4; a weak D match, TRBD2 (5 bases). CDR3 length: 14 amino acids. Germline V gene data show CDR1 as SEHNR and CDR2 as FQNEAQ (reference sequence). The ends were cut back, 5 bases at V and 0 bases at J, with 8 bases in the middle. CDR3 sequence: CASSRELAKNIQYF. In nucleotides, the CDR3 is TGTGCCAGCAGCCGGGAACTAGCCAAAAACATTCAGTACTTC.

The chain links TRBV27 to TRBJ2-5; the D gene is possibly TRBD1 (7 bases). There are 14 residues in the CDR3. The germline V and J ends were trimmed by 6 bases and 0 bases, with 11 bases remaining between them. The V gene's germline CDR1 is MNHEY and CDR2 SMNVEV (reference sequence). The CDR3 DNA is TGTGCCAGCAGACAGGGGAGGTACCAAGAGACCCAGTACTTC. Protein sequence: CASRQGRYQETQYF.

The V and J genes are TRBV7-9 and TRBJ2-1; possible D gene TRBD2, 5 bases. V gave up 0 bases and J gave up 9 bases, with 9 bases separating them. Germline assignment: CDR1 SEHNR and CDR2 FQNEAQ (reference sequence). The CDR3 runs 13 residues. The CDR3 DNA follows: TGTGCCAGCAGCTTAGCTTCAGGACTTGAGCAGTTCTTC. This gives the protein CASSLASGLEQFF.

The J gene is TRBJ2-1, the V gene TRBV12-3 or TRBV12-4; D perhaps matches TRBD1 (6 bases). The J call could be wrong; TRBJ2-7 is a better fit for the DNA end. The CDR3 sequence is 14 residues long. The CDR3 reads CASRNRAASNEQYF. Written as DNA, the CDR3 is TGTGCCAGCAGGAACAGGGCCGCATCCAATGAGCAGTACTTC.

This clonotype was found a few times. CDR3 protein: CASSLTTGPLYEQYF. CDR3 DNA sequence: TGCGCCAGCAGCTTAACGACAGGGCCTCTCTACGAGCAGTACTTC. The chain combines TRBV5-1 with TRBJ2-7; 7 bases map to TRBD1. CDR3 length equals 15 residues. The junction had 8 bases not matched to a gene; V was cut back by 2 bases and J by 3 bases. Germline-derived CDR1 and CDR2 are SGHRS and YFSETQ.

There are a few counts of this clonotype. V gene TRBV20-1 combines with J gene TRBJ2-3; D is possibly TRBD2 (6 bases). Between the trimmed V and J ends, which lost 4 bases and 0 bases, there was a span of 17 bases. This CDR3 comprises 16 residues. The V gene's germline CDR1 is DFQATT and CDR2 SNEGSKA (reference sequence). CDR3 DNA: TGCAGTGCTATAAGTCGGGGGAGGCCTAGCACAGATACGCAGTATTTT. Protein product: CSAISRGRPSTDTQYF.

This clonotype was counted only a few times. This chain links TRBV20-1 with TRBJ2-1; TRBD1 matches at 9 bases. Looked up from germline, CDR1 is DFQATT and CDR2 is SNEGSKA (reference sequence). This CDR3 has 15 amino acids. V lost 6 bases and J lost 10; bases outside the gene matches: 16. CDR3 loop: CSADGTGRIQWEQFF. DNA for the CDR3: TGCAGTGCCGACGGGACAGGGAGGATACAATGGGAGCAGTTCTTC.

This clonotype was detected only a few times. V usage is TRBV28 and J usage is TRBJ1-2; perhaps TRBD1 as D (6 bases). The CDR3 is 12 amino acids. The germline CDR1 and CDR2 sequences are MDHEN and SYDVKM. With 1 base removed from V and 9 bases from J, the gap between germline ends came to 9 bases. The CDR3 here is CASSLLGQRYTF. The CDR3 nucleotides read TGTGCCAGCAGTTTATTAGGACAGCGCTACACCTTC.

V gene TRBV6-5 combines with J gene TRBJ2-7; D not certain. Trimming cost V 0 bases and J 2 bases, with 5 bases left between them. The CDR3 is 13 residues long. From germline, CDR1 is MNHEY and CDR2 SVGAGI. CDR3 DNA sequence: TGTGCCAGCAGTTACTCTCTGACCTACGAGCAGTACTTC. Amino acids: CASSYSLTYEQYF.

J is TRBJ1-2 and V is TRBV6-1, with D unresolved. Trimming shortened V by 2 bases and J by 2 bases, and 12 bases separated the two germline ends. Germline loops: CDR1 MNHNS, CDR2 SASEGT. The CDR3 runs to 15 residues. The DNA of the CDR3 is TGTGCCAGCAGTGAACCCCTGTCCGCGAACTATGGCTACACCTTC. This translates into CASSEPLSANYGYTF.

This clonotype was seen more than once but under ten times. The chain has TRBV11-2 and TRBJ1-2, with D unclear. CDR1 and CDR2 from the germline V gene are SGHAT and FQNNGV. There are 13 residues in the CDR3. Trimming removed 3 bases from V and 3 bases from J, with 8 bases in between. CDR3 nucleotide sequence: TGTGCCAGCAGCTTCTCCCCGCACTATGGCTACACCTTC. The encoded protein is CASSFSPHYGYTF.